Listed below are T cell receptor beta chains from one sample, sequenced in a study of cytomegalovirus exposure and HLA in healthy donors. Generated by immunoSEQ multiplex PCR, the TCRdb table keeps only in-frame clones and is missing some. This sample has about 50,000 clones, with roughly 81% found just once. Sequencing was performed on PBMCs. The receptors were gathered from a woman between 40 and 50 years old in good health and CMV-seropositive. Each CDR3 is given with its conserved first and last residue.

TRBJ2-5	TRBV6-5	CASSYGGYQETQYF
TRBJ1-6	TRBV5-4	CASSHRGSYNSPLHF
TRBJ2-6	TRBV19	CASGLGVLTF
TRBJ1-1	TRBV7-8	CASSLVGGAGTEAFF
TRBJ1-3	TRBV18	CASSPIGGGPGNTIYF
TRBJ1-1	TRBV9	CASSVGTVNTEAFF
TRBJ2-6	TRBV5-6	CASSPPRGSGANVLTF
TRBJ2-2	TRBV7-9	CASSLNQGTGELFF
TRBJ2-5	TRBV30	CAWSVKGVETQYF
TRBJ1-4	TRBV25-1	CASSARQTTNEKLFF
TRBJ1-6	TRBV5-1	CASSLVGRGLGNSPLHF
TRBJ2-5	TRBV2	CASSEGGRGGETQYF
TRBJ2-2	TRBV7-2	CASSPEGYPSPGELFF
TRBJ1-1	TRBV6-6	CASSDPGQGGTEAFF
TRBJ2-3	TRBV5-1	CASGAYADTQYF
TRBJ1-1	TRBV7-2	CASSLIRGKLAEAFF
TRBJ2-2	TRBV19	CASKLTDTGELFF
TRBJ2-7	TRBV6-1	CASKDRATYEQYF
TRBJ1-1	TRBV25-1	CASIDGGRAFF
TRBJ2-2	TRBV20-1	CSARGGGELFF
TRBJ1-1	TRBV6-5	CASNSGAEAFF
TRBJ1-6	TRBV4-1	CASSQVLSPPGTKSLHF
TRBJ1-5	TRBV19	CASSIERRSGDQPQHF
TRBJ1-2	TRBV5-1	CASRSDRDYGYTF
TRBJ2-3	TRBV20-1	CSTGGGDTQYF
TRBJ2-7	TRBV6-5	CASGSGYEQYF
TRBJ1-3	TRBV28	CASSRGTGSGNTIYF
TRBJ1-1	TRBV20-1	CSARDNPEAFF
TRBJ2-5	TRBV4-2	CASSQSGGETQYF
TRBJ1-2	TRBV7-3	CASSKGTGEGYTF
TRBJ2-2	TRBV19	CASSIADTGELFF
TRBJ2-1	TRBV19	CASSIDLQAAGRFF
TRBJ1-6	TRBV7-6	CASSPRTGNVNSPLHF
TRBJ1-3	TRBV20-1	CSAGQGPTIYF
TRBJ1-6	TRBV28	CASSSRVQRNSPLHF
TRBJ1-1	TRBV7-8	CASSLLPRTAGAEAFF
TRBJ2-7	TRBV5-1	CASSLVDPITNGQYF
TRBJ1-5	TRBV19	CASVQGNQPQHF
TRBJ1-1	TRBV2	CASSVTGVSTEAFF
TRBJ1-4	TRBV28	CASSPGTSWEKLFF
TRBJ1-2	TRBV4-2	CASSQEGQGLVYGYTF
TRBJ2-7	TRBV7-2	CASSSLAGGYEQYF
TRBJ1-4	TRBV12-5	CASGPRDWNEKLFF
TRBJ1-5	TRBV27	CASTPKLGASQPQHF
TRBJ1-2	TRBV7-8	CASSDGGTGRVYGYTF
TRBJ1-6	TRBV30	CAWKQEAYNSPLHF
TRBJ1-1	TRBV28	CASRGTGGNTEAFF
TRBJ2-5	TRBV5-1	CASSQGDRAVETQYF
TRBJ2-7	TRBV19	CASREQGFDEQYF
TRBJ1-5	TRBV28	CASSNAAGAQHF
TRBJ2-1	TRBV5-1	CASKSRTDSYNEQFF
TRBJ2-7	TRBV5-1	CASSLAGGQGGGYEQYF
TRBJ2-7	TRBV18	CASSRTGVGYEQYF
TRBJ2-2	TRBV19	CASSFQHGELFF
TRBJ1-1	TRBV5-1	CASSLDQGRETEAFF
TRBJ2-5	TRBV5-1	CASSSSLAEGTQYF
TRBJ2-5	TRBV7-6	CASSFGGGEETQYF